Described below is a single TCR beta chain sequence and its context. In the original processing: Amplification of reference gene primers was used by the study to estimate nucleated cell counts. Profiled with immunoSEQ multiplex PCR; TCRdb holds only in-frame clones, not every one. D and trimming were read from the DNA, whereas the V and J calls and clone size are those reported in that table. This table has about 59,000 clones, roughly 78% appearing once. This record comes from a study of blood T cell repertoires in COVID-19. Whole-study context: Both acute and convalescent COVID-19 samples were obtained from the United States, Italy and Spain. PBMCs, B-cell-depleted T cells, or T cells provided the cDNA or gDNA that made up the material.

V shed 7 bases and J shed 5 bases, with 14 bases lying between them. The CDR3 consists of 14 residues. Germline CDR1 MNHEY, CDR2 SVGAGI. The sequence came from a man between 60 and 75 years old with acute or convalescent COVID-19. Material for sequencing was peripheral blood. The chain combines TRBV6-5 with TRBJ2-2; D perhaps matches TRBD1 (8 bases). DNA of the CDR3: TGTGCCAGCACCATACAGGGGGGGACCGGGGAGCTGTTTTTT. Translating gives CASTIQGGTGELFF.